This T cell receptor (beta chain) is drawn from a study of CD8 T cells in ankylosing spondylitis. This clonotype came up a few times. Its antigen is as yet unknown. The study's findings and limits: The study looked at matched synovial fluid samples from ankylosing spondylitis patients. Disease-linked clones were reported to be significantly enriched there.

5'-RACE, quantitative and with molecular barcodes, yielded the TCR beta libraries. Using its own MiXCR run on the 5' RACE reads, TCRdb lists one record per CDR3 protein. Seen here are approximately 300,000 distinct CDR3 sequences, about 19% observed once, and the top ten hold 7.8%. Trimming removed 6 bases at V and 7 bases at J, with 12 bases between. This CDR3 has 13 residues. This receptor was taken from a male donor with ankylosing spondylitis or in good health (not recorded which). J is TRBJ1-4 and V is TRBV12-3 or TRBV12-4; no firm D call. Sequenced: blood, either unsorted or a sorted T cell fraction (not recorded which). The CDR3 loop is CASRGSSGEKLFF. The CDR3 DNA is TGTGCCAGCAGAGGGTCTTCCGGTGAAAAACTGTTTTTT.